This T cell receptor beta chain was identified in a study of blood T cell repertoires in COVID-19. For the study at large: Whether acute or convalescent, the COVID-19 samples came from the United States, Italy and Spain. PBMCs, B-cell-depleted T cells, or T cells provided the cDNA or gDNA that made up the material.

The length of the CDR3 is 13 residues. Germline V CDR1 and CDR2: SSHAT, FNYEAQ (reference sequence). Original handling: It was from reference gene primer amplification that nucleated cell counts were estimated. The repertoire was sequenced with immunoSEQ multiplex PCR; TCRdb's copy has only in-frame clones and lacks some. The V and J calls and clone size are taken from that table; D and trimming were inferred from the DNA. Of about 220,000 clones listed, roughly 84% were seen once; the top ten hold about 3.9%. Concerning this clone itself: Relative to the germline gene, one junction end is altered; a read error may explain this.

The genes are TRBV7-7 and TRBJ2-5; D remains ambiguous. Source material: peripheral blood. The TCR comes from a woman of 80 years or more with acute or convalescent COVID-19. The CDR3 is CASSFSSQETQYF. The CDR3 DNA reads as TGTGCTAGCAGCTTTAGCAGCCAAGAGACCCAGTACTTC.